These 21 T cell receptor beta chains were all obtained from the same sample, sequenced in a study of immune evolution from preneoplasia to lung adenocarcinoma (dated by TCRdb to 2020 to 2023). The library came from the immunoSEQ multiplex PCR assay. TCRdb obtained this table from immuneACCESS and retained in-frame rearrangements with V and J assigned. These tables miss some clones; where compared with another copy, unresolved V genes account for less than half of the shortfall, and the remainder is unexplained. The sample table holds about 4,000 clones, of which about three quarters were seen once. Approximately 13% of the sample is in the top ten clones. Sequenced input: FFPE adjacent normal lung tissue. These TCRs come from a person between 65 and 79 years old with lung adenocarcinoma.

This clone appeared a single time. The V gene is TRBV6-6, the J gene TRBJ1-6, with 7 positions matching TRBD1. CDR3 size: 14 residues. Per the germline V gene, CDR1 is MNHNY and CDR2 is SVGAGI (reference sequence). With V trimmed by 9 bases and J by 5 bases, 7 bases remained unmatched. The DNA of the CDR3 is TGTGCCAGTACCGAGGGACAGAATAATTCACCCCTCCACTTT. Its translation is CASTEGQNNSPLHF.

The chain uses TRBV20-1 and TRBJ2-5; D gene ambiguous. The germline CDR1 and CDR2 sequences are DFQATT and SNEGSKA (reference sequence). Trimming left V 8 bases short and J 8 bases short, with 12 bases between. CDR3 length: 10 residues. DNA for the CDR3: TGCAGTCTTGGGCAGAATACCCAGTACTTC. It encodes CSLGQNTQYF.

This rearrangement joins TRBV6-4 to TRBJ1-5, with unresolved D. Trimming removed 10 bases from V and 6 bases from J, with 1 base in between. CDR3 size: 8 residues. Germline V lookup: CDR1 MRHNA, CDR2 SNTAGT. CDR3 coding DNA: TGTGCCATTCAGCCCCAGCATTTT. Its protein product is CAIQPQHF.

The rearrangement links TRBV28 to TRBJ1-1; 10 positions match TRBD1. Germline V gene data show CDR1 as MDHEN and CDR2 as SYDVKM. The CDR3 consists of 13 residues. J was trimmed by 4 bases and V by 4 bases; bases with no gene match: 0. CDR3 residues: CASSWTGGTEAFF. The CDR3 bases are TGTGCCAGCAGTTGGACAGGGGGCACTGAAGCTTTCTTT.

The rearrangement joins TRBV6-6 to TRBJ2-2; no firm D call. This CDR3 is built from 13 residues. Germline V gives CDR1 MNHNY, CDR2 SVGAGI (reference sequence). V was pared by 6 bases and J by 2 bases, with 7 bases between. The CDR3 DNA sequence: TGTGCCAGCAGCCGGCTAAACACCGGGGAGCTGTTTTTT. It is translated as CASSRLNTGELFF.

The chain recombines TRBV7-9 with TRBJ1-1; tentatively, D is TRBD1 (6 bases). This CDR3 has 13 residues. Germline V gives CDR1 SEHNR, CDR2 FQNEAQ (reference sequence). Trimming took 5 bases from V and 4 from J, leaving 11 bases between them. CDR3 in DNA: TGTGCCAGCAGCCGAATAGGGGGCACTGAAGCTTTCTTT. Translation gives CASSRIGGTEAFF.

V gene TRBV5-1 combines with J gene TRBJ1-4; weak D call: TRBD1 (5 bases). CDR1 and CDR2 from the germline V gene are SGHRS and YFSETQ. Trimming removed 4 bases at V and 8 bases at J, with 15 bases between. The CDR3 sequence is 14 residues long. Here the CDR3 DNA reads TGCGCCAGCAGCCTCGGGGGGTGTGGGGAAAAACTGTTTTTT. Translation gives CASSLGGCGEKLFF.

The chain has TRBV7-9 and TRBJ1-4; tentatively, D is TRBD1 (5 bases). The CDR3 is 12 amino acids. Germline lookup yields CDR1 SEHNR and CDR2 FQNEAQ (reference sequence). V was shortened by 1 base and J by 12 bases, with 9 bases between the two germline ends. CDR3: CASSLGGFELFF. In nucleotides, the CDR3 is TGTGCCAGCAGCTTAGGGGGCTTCGAACTGTTTTTT.

The V call is TRBV7-3, the J call TRBJ1-5; D remains ambiguous. Germline loops: CDR1 SGHTA, CDR2 FQGTGA. V was cut by 9 bases and J by 7 bases, with 16 bases left in between. The CDR3 covers 13 residues. In DNA form, the CDR3 reads TGTGCCAGTGCGGTCGGGTACGGGCAGCCCCAGCATTTT. Translated: CASAVGYGQPQHF.

The CDR3, as DNA: TGTGCCAGCAGACTCGACAGCTCGGCCCTCAACAATGAGCAGTTCTTC. As protein: CASRLDSSALNNEQFF. This chain connects TRBV2 to TRBJ2-1, with D possibly TRBD1 on 5 matching bases. This CDR3 is built from 16 residues. V was clipped by 6 bases and J by 5 bases, with 20 bases between them. CDR1 and CDR2 from the germline V gene are SNHLY and FYNNEI.

The chain combines TRBV6-6 with TRBJ2-3, with TRBD2 as a possible D gene (7 bases). The V gene lost 4 bases and the J gene lost 9 bases, with 11 bases spanning the gap. CDR1 and CDR2 from the germline V gene are MNHNY and SVGAGI (reference sequence). The CDR3 is 12 amino acids. CDR3 region: CASSSGGGTQYF. CDR3 coding DNA: TGTGCCAGCAGTTCCGGCGGGGGCACGCAGTATTTT.

The V call is TRBV7-9, the J call TRBJ2-5, with 7 bases fitting TRBD1. V shed 4 bases and J 2 bases; nucleotides not matched to a gene: 10. The CDR3 contains 16 residues. Per germline, CDR1 SEHNR and CDR2 FQNEAQ (reference sequence). The DNA of the CDR3 is TGTGCCAGCAGCTCCCCCCCGAGGGGGCGACAAGAGACCCAGTACTTC. Protein sequence: CASSSPPRGRQETQYF. The whole variable domain, remainder taken from reference TRBV7-9 and TRBJ2-5, is DTGVSQNPRHKITKRGQNVTFRCDPISEHNRLYWYRQTLGQGPEFLTYFQNEAQLEKSRLLSDRFSAERPKGSFSTLEIQRTEQGDSAMYLCASSSPPRGRQETQYFGPGTRLLVL.

J is TRBJ1-2 and V is TRBV2; no clear D gene. The CDR3 has 13 residues. Germline V lookup: CDR1 SNHLY, CDR2 FYNNEI. The V end was cut by 4 bases, the J end by 2 bases, with 8 bases between. CDR3: CASSGEGNYGYTF. The CDR3, as DNA: TGTGCCAGCAGTGGGGAGGGAAACTATGGCTACACCTTC.

The chain couples TRBV7-9 to TRBJ2-3; D is possibly TRBD1 (5 bases). Germline lookup yields CDR1 SEHNR and CDR2 FQNEAQ (reference sequence). With 7 bases removed from V and 2 bases from J, the gap between germline ends came to 16 bases. This CDR3 contains 15 residues. The CDR3 DNA is TGTGCCAGCACCGCTACGACAGTTTACACAGATACGCAGTATTTT. Its protein is CASTATTVYTDTQYF.

This CDR3 is CARWGARGYTF. CDR3 DNA: TGTGCCAGGTGGGGGGCGCGTGGCTACACCTTC. The rearrangement joins TRBV2 to TRBJ1-2; tentative D call: TRBD1 (6 bases). The germline CDR1 and CDR2 sequences are SNHLY and FYNNEI. CDR3 length: 11 amino acids. Trimming stripped 9 bases from V and 7 bases from J, with 12 bases between.

J is TRBJ2-7 and V is TRBV4-1; TRBD1 is a possible D gene (5 bases). CDR3 length: 15 residues. Trimming took 4 bases from V and 3 from J, leaving 16 bases between them. Germline CDR1 MGHRA, CDR2 YSYEKL. Here the CDR3 DNA reads TGCGCCAGCAGCCGCCTAGGCAGGGCAGGCTACGAGCAGTACTTC. It translates to CASSRLGRAGYEQYF.

CDR3 sequence (DNA): TGTGCCAGTTTGTCCTTAACCCAGCTTGAAGCTTTCTTT. As protein: CASLSLTQLEAFF. The chain employs TRBV11-2 and TRBJ1-1, with D hard to call. Germline V gives CDR1 SGHAT, CDR2 FQNNGV. The CDR3 extends over 13 amino acids. V lost 9 bases, J lost 7 bases, and 18 bases lay in between.

This chain links TRBV4-3 with TRBJ1-1, with unresolved D. Trimming shortened V by 4 bases and J by 7 bases, and 10 bases separated the two germline ends. The germline CDR1 and CDR2 sequences are LGHNA and YSLEER. There are 12 residues in the CDR3. CDR3: CASSRAAGEAFF. For the CDR3, the DNA is TGCGCCAGCAGCCGCGCGGCAGGTGAAGCTTTCTTT.

V is TRBV20-1 and J is TRBJ1-2, with D perhaps TRBD1 (6 bases). The V end lost 6 bases, the J end lost 8 bases, and 13 bases lay between the germline ends. CDR1 DFQATT and CDR2 SNEGSKA come from the germline V gene (reference sequence). The CDR3 is made up of 11 amino acids. The CDR3 reads CSAGGGTGYTF. CDR3 nucleotides: TGCAGTGCCGGAGGGGGAACGGGCTACACCTTC.

The chain is built from TRBV25-1 and TRBJ2-7; 7 nucleotides match TRBD2. Germline trimming cut 10 bases from V and 5 bases from J; bases unmatched to any gene: 14. The germline CDR1 and CDR2 sequences are MGHDK and SYGVNS. This CDR3 is built from 14 residues. The DNA for the CDR3 is TGTGCCACCAACAGCTTGGGGGGGGGACACGAGCAGTACTTC. Translation gives CATNSLGGGHEQYF.

This chain links TRBV20-1 with TRBJ2-1; 8 positions agree with TRBD2. The V gene end was trimmed by 7 bases and the J gene end by 7 bases; junction bases not matched to a gene: 3. Germline V lookup: CDR1 DFQATT, CDR2 SNEGSKA (reference sequence). CDR3 length: 11 residues. The CDR3 region is CSGGTRNEQFF. CDR3 sequence (DNA): TGCAGTGGAGGGACTAGGAATGAGCAGTTCTTC.